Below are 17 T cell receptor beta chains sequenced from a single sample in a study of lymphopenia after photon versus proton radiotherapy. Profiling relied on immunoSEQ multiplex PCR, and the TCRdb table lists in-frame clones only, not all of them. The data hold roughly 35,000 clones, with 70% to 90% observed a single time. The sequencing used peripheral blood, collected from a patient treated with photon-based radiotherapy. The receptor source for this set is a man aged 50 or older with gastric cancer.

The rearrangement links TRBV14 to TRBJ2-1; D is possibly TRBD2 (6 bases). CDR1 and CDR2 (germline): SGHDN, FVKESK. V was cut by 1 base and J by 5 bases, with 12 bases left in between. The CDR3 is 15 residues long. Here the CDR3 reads CASSQVSGINNEQFF. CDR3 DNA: TGTGCCAGCAGCCAAGTTAGCGGAATAAACAATGAGCAGTTCTTC. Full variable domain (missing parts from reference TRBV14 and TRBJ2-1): EAGVTQFPSHSVIEKGQTVTLRCDPISGHDNLYWYRRVMGKEIKFLLHFVKESKQDESGMPNNRFLAERTGGTYSTLKVQPAELEDSGVYFCASSQVSGINNEQFFGPGTRLTVL.

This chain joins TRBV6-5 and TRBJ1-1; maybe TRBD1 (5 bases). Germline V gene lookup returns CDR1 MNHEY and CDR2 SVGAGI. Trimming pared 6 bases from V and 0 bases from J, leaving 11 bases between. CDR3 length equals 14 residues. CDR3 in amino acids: CASSQGLLNTEAFF. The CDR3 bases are TGTGCCAGCAGCCAGGGCTTACTGAACACTGAAGCTTTCTTT.

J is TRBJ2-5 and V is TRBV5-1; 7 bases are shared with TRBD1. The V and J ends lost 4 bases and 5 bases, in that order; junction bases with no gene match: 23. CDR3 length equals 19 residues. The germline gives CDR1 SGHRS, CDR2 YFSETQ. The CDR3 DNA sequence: TGCGCCAGCAGCCCAGGGGCAGTAGGGGGCAGCAGTCGTCCGGAGACCCAGTACTTC. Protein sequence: CASSPGAVGGSSRPETQYF.

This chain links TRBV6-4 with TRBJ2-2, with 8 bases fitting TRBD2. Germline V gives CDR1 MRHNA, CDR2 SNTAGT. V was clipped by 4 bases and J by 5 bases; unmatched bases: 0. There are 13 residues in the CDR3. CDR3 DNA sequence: TGTGCCAGCAGTGCTAGCGGGACCGGGGAGCTGTTTTTT. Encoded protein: CASSASGTGELFF.

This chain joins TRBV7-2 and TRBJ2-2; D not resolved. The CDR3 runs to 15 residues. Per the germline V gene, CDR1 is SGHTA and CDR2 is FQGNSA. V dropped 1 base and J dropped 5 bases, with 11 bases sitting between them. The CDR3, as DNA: TGTGCCAGCAGCTTAGAACCTGGCCCAACCGGGGAGCTGTTTTTT. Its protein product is CASSLEPGPTGELFF. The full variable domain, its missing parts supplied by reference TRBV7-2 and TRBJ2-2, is GAGVSQSPSNKVTEKGKDVELRCDPISGHTALYWYRQSLGQGLEFLIYFQGNSAPDKSGLPSDRFSAERTGGSVSTLTIQRTQQEDSAVYLCASSLEPGPTGELFFGEGSRLTVL.

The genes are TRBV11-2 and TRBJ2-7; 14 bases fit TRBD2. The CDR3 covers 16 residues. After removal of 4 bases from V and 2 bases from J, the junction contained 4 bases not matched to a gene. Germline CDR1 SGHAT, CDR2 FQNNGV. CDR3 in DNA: TGTGCCAGCAGCTCGACTAGCGGGAGGGCCCCCTACGAGCAGTACTTC. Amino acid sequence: CASSSTSGRAPYEQYF.

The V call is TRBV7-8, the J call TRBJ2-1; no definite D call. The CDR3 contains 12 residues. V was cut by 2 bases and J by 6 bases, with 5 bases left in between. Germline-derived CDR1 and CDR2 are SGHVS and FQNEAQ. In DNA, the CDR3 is TGTGCCAGCAGCTTAAGAAGCAATGAGCAGTTCTTC. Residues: CASSLRSNEQFF.

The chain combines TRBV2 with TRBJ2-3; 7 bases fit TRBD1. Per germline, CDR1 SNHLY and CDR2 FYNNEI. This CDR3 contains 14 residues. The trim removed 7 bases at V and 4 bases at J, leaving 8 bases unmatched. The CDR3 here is CASTPRDRPDTQYF. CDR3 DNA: TGTGCCAGCACCCCCCGGGACAGACCAGATACGCAGTATTTT.

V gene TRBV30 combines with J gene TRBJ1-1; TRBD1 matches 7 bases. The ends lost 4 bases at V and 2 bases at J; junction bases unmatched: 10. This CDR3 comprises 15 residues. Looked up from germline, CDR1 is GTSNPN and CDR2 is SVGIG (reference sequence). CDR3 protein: CAWMHPTGFNTEAFF. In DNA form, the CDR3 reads TGTGCCTGGATGCATCCGACAGGGTTCAACACTGAAGCTTTCTTT.

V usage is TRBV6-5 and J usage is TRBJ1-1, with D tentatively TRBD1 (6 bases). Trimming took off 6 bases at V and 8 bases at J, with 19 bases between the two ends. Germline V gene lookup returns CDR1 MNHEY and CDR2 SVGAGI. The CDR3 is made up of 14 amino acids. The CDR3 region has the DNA TGTGCCAGCAGGGGGTACAGGGAATCACCCGAAGCTTTCTTT. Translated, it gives CASRGYRESPEAFF.

The CDR3 sequence: CASSTVWGRSTGELFF. CDR3 in DNA: TGTGCCAGCAGCACAGTCTGGGGGCGCAGCACCGGGGAGCTGTTTTTT. The chain is built from TRBV11-3 and TRBJ2-2, with D perhaps matching TRBD1 (6 bases). This CDR3 has 16 residues. Germline V CDR1 and CDR2: SGHNT, YENEEA. V was trimmed by 5 bases and J by 4 bases, leaving 17 bases between them. Looking up the rest from reference TRBV11-3 and TRBJ2-2 gives the full variable domain: EAGVVQSPRYKIIEKKQPVAFWCNPISGHNTLYWYLQNLGQGPELLIRYENEEAVDDSQLPKDRFSAERLKGVDSTLKIQPAELGDSAVYLCASSTVWGRSTGELFFGEGSRLTVL.

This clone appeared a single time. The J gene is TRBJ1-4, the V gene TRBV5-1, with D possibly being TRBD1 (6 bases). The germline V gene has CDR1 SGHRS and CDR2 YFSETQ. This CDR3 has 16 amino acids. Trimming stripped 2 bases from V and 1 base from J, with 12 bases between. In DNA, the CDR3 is TGCGCCAGCAGCTTACAGGGTGGTGAAACTAATGAAAAACTGTTTTTT. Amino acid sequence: CASSLQGGETNEKLFF.

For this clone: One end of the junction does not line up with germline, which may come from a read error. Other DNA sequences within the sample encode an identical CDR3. The CDR3 nucleotides read TGTGCCACCCCCGGCCGTCGGGGGCCCACCTACGAGCAGTATTTC. It is translated as CATPGRRGPTYEQYF. The chain has TRBV28 and TRBJ2-7; D tentatively fits TRBD1 or TRBD2 (6 bases each). CDR3 size: 15 residues. From germline, CDR1 is MDHEN and CDR2 SYDVKM.

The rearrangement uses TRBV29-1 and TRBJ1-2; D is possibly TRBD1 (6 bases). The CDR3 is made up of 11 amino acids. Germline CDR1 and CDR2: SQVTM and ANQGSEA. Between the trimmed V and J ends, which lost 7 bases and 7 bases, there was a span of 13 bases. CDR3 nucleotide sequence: TGCAGCGGAACAGGGATCGCTGGCTACACCTTC. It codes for CSGTGIAGYTF.

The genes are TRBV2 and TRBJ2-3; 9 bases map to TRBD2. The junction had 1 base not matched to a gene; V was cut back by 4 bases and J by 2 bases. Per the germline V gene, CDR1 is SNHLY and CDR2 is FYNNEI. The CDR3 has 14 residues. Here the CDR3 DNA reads TGTGCCAGCAGTGGCGGGAGGGCCACAGATACGCAGTATTTT. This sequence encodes CASSGGRATDTQYF.

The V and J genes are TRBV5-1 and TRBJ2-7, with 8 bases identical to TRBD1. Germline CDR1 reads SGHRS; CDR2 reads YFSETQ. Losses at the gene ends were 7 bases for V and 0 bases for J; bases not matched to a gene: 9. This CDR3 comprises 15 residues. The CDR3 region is CASRGTGVSSYEQYF. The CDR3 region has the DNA TGCGCCAGCCGGGGGACAGGCGTAAGCTCCTACGAGCAGTACTTC.

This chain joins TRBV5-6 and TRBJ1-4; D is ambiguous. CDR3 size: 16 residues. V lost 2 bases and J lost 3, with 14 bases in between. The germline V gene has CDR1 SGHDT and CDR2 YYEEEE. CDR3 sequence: CASSFLGRGANEKLFF. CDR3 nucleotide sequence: TGTGCCAGCAGCTTCTTAGGGCGGGGTGCTAATGAAAAACTGTTTTTT.